This paragraph reports one T cell receptor (beta chain). The target antigen is unknown. The treatment was: oral pan-JAK inhibitor, 5-10 mg twice daily. Obtained from alopecia areata patients were lesional scalp punch biopsies along with peripheral blood. Extracted RNA was reverse transcribed into cDNA, the sequencing template. Assay: immunoSEQ multiplex PCR; the TCRdb copy retains only in-frame clones and omits some. This table holds 170,000 or so clones, roughly 64% found once. The data are from a study of CD8+ T cells in alopecia areata. Study outcomes and limitations: In blood and scalp, many expanded lesional clones persisted during tofacitinib.

This CDR3 spans 18 amino acids. Germline assignment: CDR1 SGHDT and CDR2 YYEEEE. Losses at the gene ends were 4 bases for V and 2 bases for J; bases not matched to a gene: 14. The V and J genes are TRBV5-6 and TRBJ2-1, with 8 bases that match TRBD1. This material consisted of CD8+ T cells sorted from blood, taken at week 24, from a patient treated with tofacitinib. The TCR comes from a human donor with alopecia areata. The CDR3 loop reads CASSPTRPKQGAYNEQFF. Written as DNA, the CDR3 is TGTGCCAGCAGCCCGACCCGCCCGAAACAGGGGGCCTACAATGAGCAGTTCTTC.